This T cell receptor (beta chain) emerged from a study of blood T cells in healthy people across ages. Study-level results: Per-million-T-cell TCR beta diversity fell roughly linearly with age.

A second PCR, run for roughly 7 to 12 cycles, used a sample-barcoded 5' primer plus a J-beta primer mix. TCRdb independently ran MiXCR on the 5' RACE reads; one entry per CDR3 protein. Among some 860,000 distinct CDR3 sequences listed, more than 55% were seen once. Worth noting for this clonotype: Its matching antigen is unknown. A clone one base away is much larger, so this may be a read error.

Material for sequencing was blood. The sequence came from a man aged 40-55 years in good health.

The CDR3 nucleotides read TGTGCCAGCAGCCCTAGTCCGGACACGTACAATGAGCAGTTCTTC. Translated, it gives CASSPSPDTYNEQFF. This sequence joins TRBV9 and TRBJ2-1; D may be TRBD1 (5 bases). Germline CDR1 and CDR2: SGDLS and YYNGEE. The CDR3 has 15 amino acids. V was pared by 4 bases and J by 4 bases, with 15 bases between.